The clone carrying this T cell receptor beta chain was observed at least ten times. As yet, its antigen is unknown. V was pared by 2 bases and J by 8 bases, with 12 bases between. This CDR3 has 14 residues. The germline gives CDR1 LNHNV, CDR2 YYDKDF (reference sequence). This entry comes from a study of glioma-infiltrating T cells. Study-level results: Shared blood CDR3 signature motifs marked patients with low tissue-blood divergence. Non-neoplastic patients had below-expected tissue-blood divergence, while all gliomas exceeded expectation.

Amplification of TCR alpha and beta CDR3 regions from RNA used iRepertoire nested multiplex PCR. MiXCR, applied by TCRdb to the multiplex PCR reads, yields one record per CDR3 protein. Of more than 300,000 distinct CDR3 sequences in the sample, about two fifths were seen once. Specimen: glioma tissue, nonneoplastic brain tissue, or PBMCs (not recorded which). The genes are TRBV15 and TRBJ1-4; TRBD1 is a possible D gene (5 bases). This receptor was identified in a human donor with low-grade glioma or glioblastoma, undergoing nonglioma brain surgery, or in good health (not recorded which). CDR3 region: CATSRPDRAEKLFF. The CDR3 nucleotides read TGTGCCACCAGCAGACCTGACAGAGCCGAAAAACTGTTTTTT. Full variable domain (missing parts from reference TRBV15 and TRBJ1-4): DAMVIQNPRYQVTQFGKPVTLSCSQTLNHNVMYWYQQKSSQAPKLLFHYYDKDFNNEADTPDNFQSRRPNTSFCFLDIRSPGLGDTAMYLCATSRPDRAEKLFFGSGTQLSVL.